The 5 T cell receptor beta chains reported below all come from one sample, sequenced in a study of cytomegalovirus exposure and HLA in healthy donors. The study ran its PCR with 60 Vbeta and 13 Jbeta primers. TCRdb keeps only in-frame clones here, not all; method: immunoSEQ multiplex PCR. The sample yields 80,000 to 95,000 clones, 78% seen once. Sequenced sample: PBMCs. These receptors came from a young man in good health and CMV-seropositive.

In its sample, this clone was seen a few times. This rearrangement joins TRBV6-5 to TRBJ1-2; 8 nucleotides match TRBD1. J gave up 4 bases and V 6 bases, and 10 bases lay outside the gene matches. The CDR3 is 15 amino acids. CDR1 and CDR2 (germline): MNHEY, SVGAGI. Here the CDR3 reads CASRNTGTGPYGYTF. CDR3 DNA: TGTGCCAGCAGGAATACAGGGACAGGTCCCTATGGCTACACCTTC.

The CDR3 sequence: CASSIGQWEETQYF. The CDR3 DNA reads TGTGCCAGTAGTATTGGGCAGTGGGAAGAGACCCAGTACTTC. V and J are TRBV19 and TRBJ2-5; D remains unclear. The CDR3 sequence is 14 residues long. Germline CDR1 is LNHDA and CDR2 is SQIVND (reference sequence). V dropped 3 bases and J dropped 3 bases, with 11 bases sitting between them. The full variable domain, with the rest looked up from reference TRBV19 and TRBJ2-5, is DGGITQSPKYLFRKEGQNVTLSCEQNLNHDAMYWYRQDPGQGLRLIYYSQIVNDFQKGDIAEGYSVSREKKESFPLTVTSAQKNPTAFYLCASSIGQWEETQYFGPGTRLLVL.

This clone was counted a single time. The chain employs TRBV7-3 and TRBJ2-5; D is perhaps TRBD1 (5 bases). The length of the CDR3 is 14 residues. Germline CDR1 SGHTA, CDR2 FQGTGA. The ends were cut back, 2 bases at V and 0 bases at J, with 7 bases in the middle. The CDR3 sequence is CASSLGADQETQYF. CDR3 nucleotide sequence: TGTGCCAGCAGCTTAGGGGCAGACCAAGAGACCCAGTACTTC.

The V call is TRBV5-1, the J call TRBJ1-5; D uncertain. CDR3 size: 15 residues. Germline V lookup: CDR1 SGHRS, CDR2 YFSETQ. V was clipped by 0 bases and J by 3 bases, with 10 bases between them. CDR3 bases: TGCGCCAGCAGCTTGGCGGAGAACTTCAATCAGCCCCAGCATTTT. Translation: CASSLAENFNQPQHF.

The chain's CDR3 is CASSRRQDYGYTF. The CDR3, as DNA: TGTGCCAGCAGTCGAAGACAGGACTATGGCTACACCTTC. This chain connects TRBV27 to TRBJ1-2; tentatively, D is TRBD1 (6 bases). The V and J ends lost 5 bases and 3 bases respectively, with 10 bases between them. In germline, CDR1 is MNHEY, CDR2 SMNVEV (reference sequence). The CDR3 contains 13 residues.